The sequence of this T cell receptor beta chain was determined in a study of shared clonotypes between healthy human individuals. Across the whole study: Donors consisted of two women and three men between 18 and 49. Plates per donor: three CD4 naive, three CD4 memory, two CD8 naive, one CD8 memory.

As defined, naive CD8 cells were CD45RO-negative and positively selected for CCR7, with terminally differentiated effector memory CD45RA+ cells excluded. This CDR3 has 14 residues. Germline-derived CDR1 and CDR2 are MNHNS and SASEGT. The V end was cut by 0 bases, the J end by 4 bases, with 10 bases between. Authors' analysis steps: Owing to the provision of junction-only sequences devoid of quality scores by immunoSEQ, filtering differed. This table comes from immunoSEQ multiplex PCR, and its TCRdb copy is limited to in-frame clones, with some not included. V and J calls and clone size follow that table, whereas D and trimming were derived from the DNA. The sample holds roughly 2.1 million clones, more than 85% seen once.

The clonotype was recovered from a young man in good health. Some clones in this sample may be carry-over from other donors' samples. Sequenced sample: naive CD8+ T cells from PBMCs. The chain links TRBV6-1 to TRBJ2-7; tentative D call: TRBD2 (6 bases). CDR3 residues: CASSEAVGLYEQYF. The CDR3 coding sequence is TGTGCCAGCAGTGAAGCCGTAGGACTATACGAGCAGTACTTC.